This entry describes one T cell receptor beta chain. Its antigen is undetermined. The entry originates in a study of T-cell memory formation after mild COVID-19. The 5'RACE method, run with constant-segment primers, produced TCR alpha and TCR beta cDNA libraries (carrying sample barcodes and UMIs). TCRdb independently ran MiXCR on the 5' RACE reads; one entry per CDR3 protein. Of around 420,000 distinct CDR3 sequences in the sample, 20% to 25% were seen once. Findings and limits, study-wide: Clones that contracted clustered mainly in CM and EM if CD4+ and in EMRA if CD8+. Clones that shrank (day 15 to 85) were balanced CD4/CD8, whereas later expanders leaned CD4+.

The junction had 8 bases not matched to a gene; V was cut back by 0 bases and J by 4 bases. Per germline, CDR1 SGHVS and CDR2 FQNEAQ. The CDR3 covers 18 residues. The chain recombines TRBV7-8 with TRBJ2-3; 12 bases map to TRBD2. The sequenced sample was PBMCs or a T cell subset sorted from them (not recorded which). The receptor's source is an adult woman who had mild COVID-19 (a few samples of this study predate the infection). Cell type and time point are not known. CDR3 protein: CASSLAPSSGRAPDTQYF. In DNA form, the CDR3 reads TGTGCCAGCAGCTTAGCCCCGTCTAGCGGGAGGGCCCCAGATACGCAGTATTTT.